A selection of T cell receptor beta chains follows, all from one sample in a study of radiotherapy plus CTLA-4 blockade in lung cancer. The method was immunoSEQ multiplex PCR; TCRdb's version includes in-frame clones alone and lacks a portion of them. Of more than 55,000 clones listed, 75% to 85% were seen once; the top ten hold 3.5% to 4%. The material sequenced was peripheral blood, taken from a patient treated with radiotherapy plus ipilimumab. These receptors originate from a human donor with non-small cell lung cancer who had a partial response to radiotherapy plus ipilimumab. CDR3s include the opening cysteine and the closing phenylalanine or tryptophan. The order of the fields is J gene, V gene, D gene, clone size, CDR3 protein, CDR3 DNA. D genes are given only for firm matches. Some rows mark clone size as missing; the rest say once, few, many or name a class of expanded clone.

J: TRBJ2-5; V: TRBV5-1; D: .; size: .; CDR3: CASSPSSGQETQYF; DNA: TGCGCCAGCAGCCCGTCAAGCGGGCAAGAGACCCAGTACTTC
J: TRBJ1-1; V: TRBV20-1; D: .; size: .; CDR3: CSASAHTEAFF; DNA: TGCAGTGCTAGCGCGCATACTGAAGCTTTCTTT
J: TRBJ2-7; V: TRBV6-1; D: .; size: .; CDR3: CASTPQRGPYEQYF; DNA: TGTGCCTCCACGCCCCAGCGAGGTCCCTACGAGCAGTACTTC
J: TRBJ2-3; V: TRBV25-1; D: .; size: .; CDR3: CASAKLRGLTDTQYF; DNA: TGTGCCAGCGCGAAACTCAGGGGCCTCACAGATACGCAGTATTTT
J: TRBJ2-7; V: TRBV27; D: TRBD2; size: .; CDR3: CASSLTGGSSYEQYF; DNA: TGTGCCAGCAGTTTAACCGGGGGGAGCTCCTACGAGCAGTACTTC
J: TRBJ2-5; V: TRBV5-1; D: TRBD2; size: .; CDR3: CASGLAVGAGGETQYF; DNA: TGCGCCAGCGGCTTGGCGGTCGGTGCGGGGGGAGAGACCCAGTACTTC
J: TRBJ2-3; V: TRBV6-1; D: .; size: .; CDR3: CASSRWPDTQYF; DNA: TGTGCCAGCAGCCGATGGCCAGATACGCAGTATTTT
J: TRBJ2-7; V: TRBV29-1; D: TRBD1; size: .; CDR3: CSVGQGDHYEQYF; DNA: TGCAGCGTGGGACAGGGGGATCATTACGAGCAGTACTTC
J: TRBJ1-4; V: TRBV28; D: .; size: .; CDR3: CASSSPGAANEKLFF; DNA: TGTGCCAGCAGTAGCCCAGGGGCGGCTAATGAAAAACTGTTTTTT
J: TRBJ2-2; V: TRBV4-3; D: TRBD2; size: .; CDR3: CASSQETSGGNTGELFF; DNA: TGCGCCAGCAGCCAAGAAACTAGCGGGGGAAACACCGGGGAGCTGTTTTTT
J: TRBJ1-2; V: TRBV9; D: .; size: .; CDR3: CASSVDRTVNYGYTF; DNA: TGTGCCAGCAGCGTAGATAGGACAGTTAACTATGGCTACACCTTC
J: TRBJ1-1; V: TRBV29-1; D: .; size: .; CDR3: CSVEEGAAANTEAFF; DNA: TGCAGCGTTGAAGAAGGGGCAGCCGCGAACACTGAAGCTTTCTTT
J: TRBJ2-3; V: TRBV18; D: .; size: once; CDR3: CASSSGLRQISTDTQYF; DNA: TGTGCCAGCTCCTCAGGACTACGACAGATTAGCACAGATACGCAGTATTTT
J: TRBJ2-4; V: TRBV5-4; D: .; size: .; CDR3: CASSLEASRTKNIQYF; DNA: TGTGCCAGCAGCTTGGAGGCTAGCAGAACCAAAAACATTCAGTACTTC
J: TRBJ2-1; V: TRBV2; D: .; size: .; CDR3: CASSEYNNEQFF; DNA: TGTGCCAGCAGTGAATATAACAATGAGCAGTTCTTC
J: TRBJ2-5; V: TRBV5-1; D: .; size: .; CDR3: CASSLVGMGTQYF; DNA: TGCGCCAGCAGCTTGGTCGGGATGGGGACCCAGTACTTC
J: TRBJ2-5; V: TRBV28; D: TRBD2; size: .; CDR3: CASRISGVETQYF; DNA: TGTGCCAGCAGGATAAGCGGGGTTGAGACCCAGTACTTC
J: TRBJ2-1; V: TRBV28; D: TRBD2; size: few; CDR3: CATIGLAGGTYNEQFF; DNA: TGTGCCACCATCGGGTTAGCGGGGGGTACCTACAATGAGCAGTTCTTC
J: TRBJ2-3; V: TRBV7-9; D: TRBD2; size: .; CDR3: CASSLDRRGSITDTQYF; DNA: TGTGCCAGCAGCTTAGATCGGCGGGGGTCGATCACAGATACGCAGTATTTT
J: TRBJ2-3; V: TRBV9; D: .; size: .; CDR3: CASSVALESTDTQYF; DNA: TGTGCCAGCAGCGTAGCCCTGGAGAGCACAGATACGCAGTATTTT
J: TRBJ2-1; V: TRBV5-1; D: TRBD2; size: .; CDR3: CASSITSGVINEQFF; DNA: TGCGCCAGCAGCATTACTAGCGGGGTTATCAATGAGCAGTTCTTC
J: TRBJ1-4; V: TRBV6-1; D: TRBD1; size: .; CDR3: CASTHRGLGDEKLFF; DNA: TGTGCCAGCACGCACAGGGGGCTGGGGGATGAAAAACTGTTTTTT
J: TRBJ2-1; V: TRBV6-1; D: TRBD1; size: .; CDR3: CASSEGQRQFF; DNA: TGTGCCAGCAGTGAGGGACAGCGGCAGTTCTTC
J: TRBJ1-2; V: TRBV14; D: .; size: once; CDR3: CASSQDHTGWAYTF; DNA: TGTGCCAGCAGCCAAGATCATACAGGGTGGGCCTACACCTTC
J: TRBJ1-5; V: TRBV6-1; D: .; size: .; CDR3: CASNPQGGNQPQHF; DNA: TGTGCCAGCAACCCCCAAGGGGGCAATCAGCCCCAGCATTTT
J: TRBJ1-1; V: TRBV30; D: .; size: .; CDR3: CAWYQGKAFF; DNA: TGTGCCTGGTATCAGGGGAAAGCTTTCTTT
J: TRBJ2-7; V: TRBV11-2; D: .; size: .; CDR3: CASSLLRTAGYEQYF; DNA: TGTGCCAGCAGCCTACTTCGGACAGCTGGTTACGAGCAGTACTTC
J: TRBJ2-5; V: TRBV9; D: .; size: .; CDR3: CASSVDVGGGETQYF; DNA: TGTGCCAGCAGCGTAGATGTGGGCGGAGGGGAGACCCAGTACTTC
J: TRBJ2-1; V: TRBV7-9; D: .; size: .; CDR3: CASSSTGFNEQFF; DNA: TGTGCCAGCAGTTCTACAGGGTTCAATGAGCAGTTCTTC
J: TRBJ1-2; V: TRBV7-9; D: TRBD1; size: .; CDR3: CASSLDRGNSGYTF; DNA: TGTGCCAGCAGCTTAGACAGGGGGAATTCGGGCTACACCTTC
J: TRBJ2-1; V: TRBV5-6; D: TRBD2; size: .; CDR3: CASSLRPTSGGAGEQFF; DNA: TGTGCCAGCAGCTTGCGCCCTACTAGCGGGGGGGCCGGGGAGCAGTTCTTC
J: TRBJ2-2; V: TRBV9; D: TRBD2; size: .; CDR3: CASSSSSGGAGELFF; DNA: TGTGCCAGCAGCTCCTCTAGCGGGGGGGCCGGGGAGCTGTTTTTT
J: TRBJ2-6; V: TRBV18; D: .; size: .; CDR3: CASSADNPSGANVLTF; DNA: TGTGCCAGCTCAGCGGACAACCCCTCTGGGGCCAACGTCCTGACTTTC
J: TRBJ2-3; V: TRBV4-1; D: TRBD1; size: few; CDR3: CASSPADRGPSDTQYF; DNA: TGCGCCAGCAGCCCGGCAGACAGGGGGCCTTCGGATACGCAGTATTTT
J: TRBJ1-4; V: TRBV11-1; D: .; size: .; CDR3: CASSQQAGSNEKLFF; DNA: TGTGCCAGCAGCCAGCAGGCGGGGTCTAATGAAAAACTGTTTTTT
J: TRBJ1-2; V: TRBV6-5; D: .; size: .; CDR3: CASSYQGGYGYTF; DNA: TGTGCCAGCAGTTACCAGGGAGGCTATGGCTACACCTTC
J: TRBJ2-7; V: TRBV7-6; D: .; size: .; CDR3: CASSLGGAGGYEQYF; DNA: TGTGCCAGCAGCTTAGGTGGTGCAGGAGGCTACGAGCAGTACTTC
J: TRBJ1-4; V: TRBV6-5; D: TRBD1; size: .; CDR3: CATGQATNEKLFF; DNA: TGTGCCACCGGACAGGCAACTAATGAAAAACTGTTTTTT
J: TRBJ1-1; V: TRBV30; D: .; size: few; CDR3: CACPGAVSTEAFF; DNA: TGTGCCTGCCCTGGGGCCGTAAGCACTGAAGCTTTCTTT
J: TRBJ2-3; V: TRBV5-1; D: .; size: .; CDR3: CASSLVWGLEDTQYF; DNA: TGCGCCAGCAGCTTGGTTTGGGGGCTGGAAGATACGCAGTATTTT
J: TRBJ2-2; V: TRBV11-3; D: TRBD1; size: .; CDR3: CASSPRQGTTGELFF; DNA: TGTGCCAGCAGCCCCCGACAGGGCACTACCGGGGAGCTGTTTTTT
J: TRBJ2-5; V: TRBV18; D: .; size: .; CDR3: CASSPGGETQYF; DNA: TGTGCCAGCTCACCTGGAGGAGAGACCCAGTACTTC
J: TRBJ2-5; V: TRBV27; D: TRBD1; size: once; CDR3: CASSPTGVETQYF; DNA: TGTGCCAGCAGCCCAACAGGGGTAGAGACCCAGTACTTC
J: TRBJ2-7; V: TRBV5-1; D: TRBD1; size: .; CDR3: CASSMDRGGYEQYF; DNA: TGCGCCAGCAGCATGGACAGGGGTGGGTACGAGCAGTACTTC
J: TRBJ2-2; V: TRBV10-1; D: TRBD2; size: .; CDR3: CASSRTSGTNTGELFF; DNA: TGCGCCAGCAGTAGGACTAGCGGTACGAACACCGGGGAGCTGTTTTTT
J: TRBJ2-1; V: TRBV5-4; D: TRBD2; size: few; CDR3: CASSNLGGLAAYNEQFF; DNA: TGTGCCAGCAGCAACTTGGGGGGTCTAGCGGCCTACAATGAGCAGTTCTTC